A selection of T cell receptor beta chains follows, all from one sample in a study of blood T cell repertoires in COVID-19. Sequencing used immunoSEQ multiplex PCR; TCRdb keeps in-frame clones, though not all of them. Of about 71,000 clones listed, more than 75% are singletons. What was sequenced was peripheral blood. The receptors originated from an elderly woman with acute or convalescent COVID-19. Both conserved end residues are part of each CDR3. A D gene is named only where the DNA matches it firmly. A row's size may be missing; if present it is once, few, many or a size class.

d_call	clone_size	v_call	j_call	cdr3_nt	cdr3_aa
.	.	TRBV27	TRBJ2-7	TGTGCCAGCAGTTTAGGGGGGGCCCTGGGAGCTTTCTACGAGCAGTACTTC	CASSLGGALGAFYEQYF
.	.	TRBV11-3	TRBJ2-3	TGTGCCAGCAGCTCGGACTCTTTGCCGGGTACGCAGTATTTT	CASSSDSLPGTQYF
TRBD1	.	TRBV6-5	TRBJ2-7	TGTGCCAGCAGTTACGGGGACAGGGTCTCGTACGAGCAGTACTTC	CASSYGDRVSYEQYF
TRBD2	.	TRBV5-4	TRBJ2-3	TGTGCCAGCAGCCGGGCCCTAGCGGGAGCGATGCCAGATACGCAGTATTTT	CASSRALAGAMPDTQYF
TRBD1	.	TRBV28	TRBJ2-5	TGTGCCAGCAGTTTAGGGGGACAGGGGTGGAAAGAGACCCAGTACTTC	CASSLGGQGWKETQYF
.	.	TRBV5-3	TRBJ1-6	TGTGCCAGAAGCTTAGCCAGAGCGAGTTTTTCACCCCTCCACTTT	CARSLARASFSPLHF
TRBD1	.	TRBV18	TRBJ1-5	TGTGCCAGCTCACCAGGGCCAGGGGGCCCGCCCCAGCATTTT	CASSPGPGGPPQHF
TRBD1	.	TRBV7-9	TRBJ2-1	TGTGCCAGCAGCCTGGGACAGGGTTTGTTCTTC	CASSLGQGLFF
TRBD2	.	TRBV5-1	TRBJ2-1	TGCGCCAGCAGCATCCGGACTAGCGGAGACAATGAGCAGTTCTTC	CASSIRTSGDNEQFF
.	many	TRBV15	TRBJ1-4	TGTGCCACCAGCAGACTCCCCGCGGGGTCTACTAATGAAAAACTGTTTTTT	CATSRLPAGSTNEKLFF
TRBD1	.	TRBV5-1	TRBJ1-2	TGCGCCAGCAGCTTGTCCGGACAGGGAAGTGGCTACACCTTC	CASSLSGQGSGYTF
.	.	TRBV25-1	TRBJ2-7	TGTGCCAGCCGGGAAGGGGGTTACGAGCAGTACTTC	CASREGGYEQYF
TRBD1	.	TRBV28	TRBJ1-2	TGTGCCAGCAGTTTAATTAAAGGGGGCGGCTACACCTTC	CASSLIKGGGYTF
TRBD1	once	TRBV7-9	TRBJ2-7	TGTGCCAGCAGCTTAGTGGGACAGGGCTACGAGCAGTACTTC	CASSLVGQGYEQYF
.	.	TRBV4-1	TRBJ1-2	TGCGCCAGCAGCCTCCCAGGAGGGAGCTTGGGGAGAGCTAACTATGGCTACACCTTC	CASSLPGGSLGRANYGYTF
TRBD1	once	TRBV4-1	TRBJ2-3	TGCGCCAGCAGCCAAGATTGGCAGGGGGCTTCAGATACGCAGTATTTT	CASSQDWQGASDTQYF
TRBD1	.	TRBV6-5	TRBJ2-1	TGTGCCAGCAGTTACTCGGGCAGGGGGCGCACGGAGCAGTTCTTC	CASSYSGRGRTEQFF
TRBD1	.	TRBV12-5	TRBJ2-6	TGTGCTAGTGGTTTGGTGGGACAGGGGGCGCGGGGGGCCAACGTCCTGACTTTC	CASGLVGQGARGANVLTF
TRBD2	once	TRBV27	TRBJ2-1	TGTGCCAGCAGAACATCAGCGGGAGAGCTCTACAATGAGCAGTTCTTC	CASRTSAGELYNEQFF
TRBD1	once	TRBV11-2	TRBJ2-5	TGTGCCAGCAGCCCGAGTGGGGGACAGGGTCGGAGAGAGACCCAGTACTTC	CASSPSGGQGRRETQYF
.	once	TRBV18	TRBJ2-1	TGTGCCAGCTCACCACCGGGCAGGGCTGCCGATGAGCAGTTCTTC	CASSPPGRAADEQFF
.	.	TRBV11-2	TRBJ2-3	TGTGCCAGCAGCCCCATACAGGGCTCGCAGTATTTT	CASSPIQGSQYF
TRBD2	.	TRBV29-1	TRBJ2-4	TGCAGCGTTGGGACTGCGACTAGCAGAATAGCCAAAAACATTCAGTACTTC	CSVGTATSRIAKNIQYF
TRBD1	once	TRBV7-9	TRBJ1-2	TGTGCCAGCTCTACAGGGGTGGGTGGCTACACCTTC	CASSTGVGGYTF
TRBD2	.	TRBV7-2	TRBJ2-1	TGTGCCAGCAGCTCGGCCGGGACTAGCGGAAGGTCCGGGTTCTTC	CASSSAGTSGRSGFF
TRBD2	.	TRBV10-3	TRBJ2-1	TGTGCCATCAGTGGCATGGGAGGGAATGAGCAGTTCTTC	CAISGMGGNEQFF
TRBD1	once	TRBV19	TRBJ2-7	TGTGCCAGTAGTAAATACAGGGGCGCTTACGAGCAGTACTTC	CASSKYRGAYEQYF
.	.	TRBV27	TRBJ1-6	TGTGCCGCTCGCGGAGACTATAATTCACCCCTCCACTTT	CAARGDYNSPLHF
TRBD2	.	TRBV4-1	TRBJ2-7	TGCGCCAGCAGCGGAGCGGGGACCTCCTACGAGCAGTACTTC	CASSGAGTSYEQYF
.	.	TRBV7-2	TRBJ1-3	TGTGCCAGCAGCTCCCCCGGACAGCGAAACACCATATATTTT	CASSSPGQRNTIYF
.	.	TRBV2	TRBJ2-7	TGTGCCAGCAGTGCCACGGGTAGGGAGAATGAGCAGTACTTC	CASSATGRENEQYF
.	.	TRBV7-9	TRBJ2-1	TGTGCCAGCAGCTTAACTAGTACGGAGCAGTTCTTC	CASSLTSTEQFF
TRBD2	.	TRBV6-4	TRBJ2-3	TGTGCCAGCAGTGATAGCGGGAGAGAAGTAACAGATACGCAGTATTTT	CASSDSGREVTDTQYF
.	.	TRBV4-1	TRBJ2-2	TGCGCCAGCAGCCATACAACAACCGGGGAGCTGTTTTTT	CASSHTTTGELFF
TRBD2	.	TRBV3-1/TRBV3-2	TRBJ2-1	TGTGCCAGCAGCCCCAGGACTAGCGGGAGAAATGAGCAGTTCTTC	CASSPRTSGRNEQFF
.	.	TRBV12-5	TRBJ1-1	TGTGCTAGTGGTTTGTTCACCTCGGAGACTGAAGCTTTCTTT	CASGLFTSETEAFF
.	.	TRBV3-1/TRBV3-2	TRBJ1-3	TGTGCCAGCAGCCAAGACGGACACTCTGGAAACACCATATATTTT	CASSQDGHSGNTIYF
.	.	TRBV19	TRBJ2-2	TGTGCCAGTAGTGTCCCGGGACACACCACCGGGGAGCTGTTTTTT	CASSVPGHTTGELFF
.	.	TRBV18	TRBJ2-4	TGTGCCAGCTCACCACGGGTCGGGGGAGCAGCCTTAGCCAAAAACATTCAGTACTTC	CASSPRVGGAALAKNIQYF
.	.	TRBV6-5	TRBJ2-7	TGTGCCAGCAGACGAGCCAGCGGGGAGCAGTACTTC	CASRRASGEQYF
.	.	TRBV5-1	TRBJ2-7	TGCGCCAGCAGCTTGGCACAGGGAGGGTACGAGCAGTACTTC	CASSLAQGGYEQYF
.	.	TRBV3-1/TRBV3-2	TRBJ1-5	TGTGCCAGCAGCCCAGATGAACCCTGGGCAGGCTCGCAGCCCCAGCATTTT	CASSPDEPWAGSQPQHF
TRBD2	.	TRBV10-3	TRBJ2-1	TGTGCCATCAGGACTGGACTAGCGGGAGGTCCATTCTCCTACAATGAGCAGTTCTTC	CAIRTGLAGGPFSYNEQFF
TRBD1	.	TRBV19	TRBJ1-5	TGTGCCAGTACCGCATCCCGGGACAGAGGCAATCAGCCCCAGCATTTT	CASTASRDRGNQPQHF
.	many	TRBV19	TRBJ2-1	TGTGCCAGTAGCCCCTCTGGCCGGGTAATTGTCGAGTTCTTC	CASSPSGRVIVEFF
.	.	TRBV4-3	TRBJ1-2	TGCGCCAGCAGCCAAGGGGGGGGCGGGGGCTACACCTTC	CASSQGGGGGYTF